Below, 23 T cell receptor beta chains from the same sample are listed, as sequenced in a study of blood T cell repertoires in COVID-19. Using immunoSEQ multiplex PCR, the repertoire was profiled, and TCRdb retains in-frame clones only, with some absent. This sample has 20,000 to 25,000 clones, with around 86% found just once. Input material: peripheral blood. The origin of the receptors is a man aged 50 to 59 with active COVID-19.

V is TRBV6-5 and J is TRBJ2-7; D may be TRBD2 (5 bases). The CDR3 is 11 residues long. Trimming left V 6 bases short and J 7 bases short, with 10 bases between. CDR1 is MNHEY, CDR2 SVGAGI, per germline. CDR3 nucleotide sequence: TGTGCCAGCAGGTTGAGGGTGGAGCAGTACTTC. It codes for CASRLRVEQYF.

This sequence joins TRBV28 and TRBJ2-7; no reliable D call. In germline, CDR1 is MDHEN, CDR2 SYDVKM. The CDR3 extends over 13 amino acids. V dropped 5 bases and J dropped 1 base, with 9 bases sitting between them. CDR3 DNA sequence: TGTGCCAGCAGTCCGACTCTTTCCTACGAGCAGTACTTC. This encodes CASSPTLSYEQYF.

A single count supports this clone. The chain is built from TRBV30 and TRBJ1-3, with no clear D. Germline V gene lookup returns CDR1 GTSNPN and CDR2 SVGIG (reference sequence). This CDR3 region has 12 residues. V was pared by 4 bases and J by 4 bases, with 8 bases between. The CDR3 DNA is TGTGCCTGGAAATTCCGGGGAAACACCATATATTTT. Amino acid sequence: CAWKFRGNTIYF.

This clone was seen once. V usage is TRBV6-5 and J usage is TRBJ1-5, with D perhaps TRBD1 (6 bases). The germline CDR1 and CDR2 sequences are MNHEY and SVGAGI. The CDR3 is 13 residues long. V was shortened by 2 bases and J by 9 bases, with 11 bases between the two germline ends. The CDR3 loop reads CASSYAQGWPQHF. CDR3 DNA: TGTGCCAGCAGTTACGCGCAGGGGTGGCCCCAGCATTTT.

The chain has TRBV7-3 and TRBJ2-1; D perhaps matches TRBD2 (6 bases). The germline V gene encodes CDR1 SGHTA and CDR2 FQGTGA. V dropped 4 bases and J dropped 3 bases, with 13 bases sitting between them. This CDR3 contains 15 residues. Here the CDR3 reads CASSSVGGNYNEQFF. The CDR3 DNA is TGTGCCAGCAGCTCGGTCGGCGGGAACTACAATGAGCAGTTCTTC.

The V and J genes are TRBV18 and TRBJ2-7; weak D call: TRBD1 (5 bases). The length of the CDR3 is 15 residues. Trimming took 5 bases from V and 0 from J, leaving 14 bases between them. The germline CDR1 and CDR2 sequences are KGHSH and LQKENI. As DNA, the CDR3 is TGTGCCAGCTCAGCTAAGGGGCGCGACTCCTACGAGCAGTACTTC. It codes for CASSAKGRDSYEQYF.

CDR3 loop: CASRAGRRGGEAFF. CDR3 DNA: TGTGCCAGCAGGGCCGGGCGGAGGGGGGGTGAAGCTTTCTTT. The rearrangement joins TRBV6-5 to TRBJ1-1; perhaps TRBD1 as D (6 bases). Trimming took 6 bases from V and 7 from J, leaving 18 bases between them. Germline assignment: CDR1 MNHEY and CDR2 SVGAGI. This CDR3 comprises 14 residues.

V usage is TRBV2 and J usage is TRBJ2-7, with a possible D match to TRBD1 (5 bases). CDR1 is SNHLY and CDR2 is FYNNEI in the germline V gene. The CDR3 consists of 12 residues. V lost 6 bases and J 2 bases, leaving 8 bases between the germline ends. In DNA form, the CDR3 reads TGTGCCAGCAGGGAACAGGCCTACGAGCAGTACTTC. Translation: CASREQAYEQYF. The full variable domain, completed using reference TRBV2 and TRBJ2-7, is EPEVTQTPSHQVTQMGQEVILRCVPISNHLYFYWYRQILGQKVEFLVSFYNNEISEKSEIFDDQFSVERPDGSNFTLKIRSTKLEDSAMYFCASREQAYEQYFGPGTRLTVT.

This chain connects TRBV7-2 to TRBJ2-1; D is possibly TRBD2 (6 bases). The CDR3 spans 18 residues. The germline V gene has CDR1 SGHTA and CDR2 FQGNSA. The V and J ends lost 1 base and 0 bases respectively, with 16 bases between them. The CDR3 bases are TGTGCCAGCAGCTTAGAGTTGTTGCGGGGCCTCTCCTACAATGAGCAGTTCTTC. This gives the protein CASSLELLRGLSYNEQFF. The whole variable domain, filled in from reference TRBV7-2 and TRBJ2-1, reads GAGVSQSPSNKVTEKGKDVELRCDPISGHTALYWYRQSLGQGLEFLIYFQGNSAPDKSGLPSDRFSAERTGGSVSTLTIQRTQQEDSAVYLCASSLELLRGLSYNEQFFGPGTRLTVL.

This clone has a handful of counts. The V gene is TRBV9, the J gene TRBJ1-6; 9 bases line up with TRBD1. The CDR3 spans 15 residues. J lost 7 bases, V lost 3 bases, and 5 bases had no gene match. Per the germline V gene, CDR1 is SGDLS and CDR2 is YYNGEE. CDR3 in DNA: TGTGCCAGCAGCGCTGGGGGGACAGGGAATTCACCCCTCCACTTT. Translation: CASSAGGTGNSPLHF.

This chain links TRBV6-5 with TRBJ2-2; D unresolved. V gave up 5 bases and J gave up 7 bases, with 8 bases separating them. Germline CDR1 MNHEY, CDR2 SVGAGI. This CDR3 contains 12 residues. CDR3 DNA: TGTGCCAGCAGTCCGCTCGGCGGGGAGCTGTTTTTT. Encoded protein: CASSPLGGELFF.

In its sample, this clone was seen a few times. This rearrangement joins TRBV10-2 to TRBJ2-2; maybe TRBD1 (5 bases). The germline CDR1 and CDR2 sequences are WSHSY and SAAADI. The V gene lost 4 bases and the J gene lost 0 bases, with 9 bases spanning the gap. The CDR3 has 15 residues. DNA of the CDR3: TGCGCCAGCAGTGCGGACACTTCGAACACCGGGGAGCTGTTTTTT. It yields the protein CASSADTSNTGELFF.

The chain joins TRBV7-7 to TRBJ2-1; 7 bases agree with TRBD2. The CDR3 consists of 15 residues. Germline V gene data show CDR1 as SSHAT and CDR2 as FNYEAQ (reference sequence). Trimming cost V 3 bases and J 3 bases; bases outside gene matches: 5. CDR3 amino acids: CASSFSWTSYNEQFF. The CDR3 nucleotides are TGTGCCAGCAGCTTCTCCTGGACTAGCTACAATGAGCAGTTCTTC.

CDR3 coding DNA: TGTGCCACCAGCTCCTCGGACATCAATGAGCAGTTCTTC. It translates to CATSSSDINEQFF. The rearrangement joins TRBV15 to TRBJ2-1; D possibly corresponds to TRBD1 (5 bases). Germline V lookup: CDR1 LNHNV, CDR2 YYDKDF (reference sequence). CDR3 length equals 13 residues. V was cut by 5 bases and J by 6 bases, with 11 bases left in between.

J is TRBJ1-1 and V is TRBV19; no firm D call. Trimming shortened V by 3 bases and J by 3 bases, and 8 bases separated the two germline ends. The length of the CDR3 is 13 residues. The V gene's germline CDR1 is LNHDA and CDR2 SQIVND (reference sequence). CDR3 sequence: CASSMTGYTEAFF. CDR3 in DNA: TGTGCCAGTAGTATGACTGGGTACACTGAAGCTTTCTTT.

The chain recombines TRBV5-5 with TRBJ2-1; D may be TRBD1 (7 bases). This CDR3 spans 15 amino acids. V dropped 0 bases and J dropped 4 bases, with 11 bases sitting between them. The germline V gene encodes CDR1 SGHKS and CDR2 YYEKEE (reference sequence). This CDR3 reads CASSLGAGGYNEQFF. In DNA form, the CDR3 reads TGTGCCAGCAGCTTGGGGGCAGGGGGGTACAATGAGCAGTTCTTC.

The V call is TRBV7-2, the J call TRBJ2-7, with 7 bases matching TRBD1. The length of the CDR3 is 14 residues. Looked up from germline, CDR1 is SGHTA and CDR2 is FQGNSA. V lost 5 bases, J lost 4 bases, and 8 bases stayed unmatched. CDR3 protein: CASSLNRGGYEQYF. DNA for the CDR3: TGTGCCAGCAGCCTGAACAGGGGCGGTTACGAGCAGTACTTC.

The J gene is TRBJ1-2, the V gene TRBV18; D uncertain. This CDR3 has 15 amino acids. V shed 2 bases and J shed 0 bases, with 10 bases lying between them. The germline V gene has CDR1 KGHSH and CDR2 LQKENI. The CDR3 DNA follows: TGTGCCAGCTCACCATCGCAGGCATCTAACTATGGCTACACCTTC. Translating it yields CASSPSQASNYGYTF.

The chain links TRBV19 to TRBJ1-2; weak D call: TRBD1 (5 bases). The length of the CDR3 is 14 residues. Trimming left V 5 bases short and J 1 base short, with 11 bases between. Germline V lookup: CDR1 LNHDA, CDR2 SQIVND (reference sequence). This CDR3 is CASSAGRINYGYTF. CDR3 DNA sequence: TGTGCCAGTAGTGCGGGACGGATTAACTATGGCTACACCTTC.

The chain combines TRBV4-2 with TRBJ2-2; 8 bases align to TRBD2. Germline V gene sequence: CDR1 LGHNA, CDR2 YNFKEQ. This CDR3 has 17 amino acids. The V gene end was trimmed by 2 bases and the J gene end by 3 bases; junction bases not matched to a gene: 8. The CDR3 loop reads CASSQTSGTRYTGELFF. CDR3 in DNA: TGTGCCAGCAGCCAAACTTCCGGGACTAGATACACCGGGGAGCTGTTTTTT.

The chain links TRBV9 to TRBJ1-1, with a possible D match to TRBD1 (5 bases). CDR1 and CDR2 from the germline V gene are SGDLS and YYNGEE. The CDR3 is 15 residues long. Trimming took off 1 base at V and 5 bases at J, with 15 bases between the two ends. The CDR3 protein is CASSVIGGKDTEAFF. For the CDR3, the DNA is TGTGCCAGCAGCGTAATCGGGGGGAAGGATACTGAAGCTTTCTTT.

V is TRBV7-9 and J is TRBJ2-5; 13 nucleotides align to TRBD2. V shed 3 bases, J shed 2 bases, and the junction held 3 bases outside the gene matches. The CDR3 is 16 residues long. Germline CDR1 SEHNR, CDR2 FQNEAQ (reference sequence). The DNA for the CDR3 is TGTGCCAGCAGCTTTCGGACTAGCGGGGGACAAGAGACCCAGTACTTC. It yields the protein CASSFRTSGGQETQYF.

V and J are TRBV18 and TRBJ1-4; 7 positions agree with TRBD1. The CDR3 is 13 amino acids. Germline CDR1 and CDR2: KGHSH and LQKENI. The V gene end was trimmed by 6 bases and the J gene end by 5 bases; junction bases not matched to a gene: 3. DNA of the CDR3: TGTGCCAGCTCGACAGGGAACAATGAAAAACTGTTTTTT. Amino acid sequence: CASSTGNNEKLFF.